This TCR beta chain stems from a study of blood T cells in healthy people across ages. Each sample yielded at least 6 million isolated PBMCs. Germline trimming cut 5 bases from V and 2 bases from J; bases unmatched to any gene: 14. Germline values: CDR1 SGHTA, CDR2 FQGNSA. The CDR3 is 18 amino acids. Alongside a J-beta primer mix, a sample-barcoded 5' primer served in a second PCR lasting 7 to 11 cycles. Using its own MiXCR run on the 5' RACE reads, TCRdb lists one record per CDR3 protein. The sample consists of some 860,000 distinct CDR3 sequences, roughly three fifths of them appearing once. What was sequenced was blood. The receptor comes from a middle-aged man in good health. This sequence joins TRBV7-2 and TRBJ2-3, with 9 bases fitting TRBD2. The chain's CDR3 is CASSLPGTSGGNTDTQYF. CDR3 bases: TGTGCCAGCAGCCTCCCGGGGACCAGCGGGGGGAACACAGATACGCAGTATTTT.